The clone carrying this T cell receptor (beta chain) was seen only a few times. Its cognate antigen is unknown. This sample is part of a study of beta chain features in type 1 diabetes. Purity (above 98%) was reached by all sorted populations. Study conclusions and caveats: Among patients, naive, central memory and Treg TCRB repertoires appeared more similar than among healthy donors. Fewer junction insertions and more nucleotide deletions appeared in type 1 diabetes patients.

Expressed TCRB transcripts were sequenced because the entire RNA isolate underwent reverse transcription. Profiling relied on immunoSEQ multiplex PCR, and the TCRdb table lists in-frame clones only, not all of them. The sample includes about 450,000 clones, approximately 10% of them seen just once. This CDR3 spans 15 amino acids. The V gene end was trimmed by 2 bases and the J gene end by 3 bases; junction bases not matched to a gene: 6. Per the germline V gene, CDR1 is LGHNA and CDR2 is YNFKEQ. The specimen was naive CD4+ T cells from blood. This receptor was taken from a woman aged 18-29 years in good health. The rearrangement links TRBV4-2 to TRBJ2-7; 8 bases match TRBD1. CDR3 coding DNA: TGTGCCAGCAGCCAAAGGACAGGGAAATTCTACGAGCAGTACTTC. It codes for CASSQRTGKFYEQYF.